The rows below give T cell receptor beta chains drawn from one sample of a study of blood T cell repertoires in COVID-19. Measured with immunoSEQ multiplex PCR; TCRdb has only the in-frame clones, and not every one. Of about 83,000 clones listed, just over 85% are singletons. The sample was peripheral blood. The receptors come from an elderly woman in a cohort sampled during active or convalescent COVID-19. Each CDR3 is given with its conserved first and last residue. A D gene is named only where the DNA matches it firmly.

V: TRBV19
D: NA
J: TRBJ1-1
DNA: TGTGCCAGTAGTTCCAGTCCCGAAGCTTTCTTT
CDR3: CASSSSPEAFF

V: TRBV12-5
D: NA
J: TRBJ1-4
DNA: TGTGCTAGTGGTTTGAACACGAGGTATAATGAAAAACTGTTTTTT
CDR3: CASGLNTRYNEKLFF

V: TRBV9
D: NA
J: TRBJ2-1
DNA: TGTGCCAGCAGCGTTAACGACTTAAGTGAGCAGTTCTTC
CDR3: CASSVNDLSEQFF

V: TRBV30
D: NA
J: TRBJ2-1
DNA: TGTGCCTGGAGTCCCCCCCAGACTTACAATGAGCAGTTCTTC
CDR3: CAWSPPQTYNEQFF

V: TRBV10-1
D: NA
J: TRBJ2-4
DNA: TGCGCCAGCAGTCGTGCTGGGGCTGAAAACATTCAGTACTTC
CDR3: CASSRAGAENIQYF

V: TRBV5-1
D: NA
J: TRBJ1-2
DNA: TGCGCCAGCAGCTGGGGAGATCGGCTATATGGCTACACCTTC
CDR3: CASSWGDRLYGYTF

V: TRBV10-3
D: TRBD1
J: TRBJ1-5
DNA: TGTGCCACGAAGGGACAGGGCAATCAGCCCCAGCATTTT
CDR3: CATKGQGNQPQHF

V: TRBV7-6
D: TRBD2
J: TRBJ2-7
DNA: TGTGCCAGCAGCTTAGCGCAGAGGGACTACTACGAGCAGTACTTC
CDR3: CASSLAQRDYYEQYF

V: TRBV10-1
D: TRBD2
J: TRBJ2-3
DNA: TGCGCCAGCAGCTCTGGGACTAGCGGGAGGGCCGGGGATACGCAGTATTTT
CDR3: CASSSGTSGRAGDTQYF

V: TRBV24-1
D: TRBD2
J: TRBJ2-5
DNA: TGTGCCACCAGTGGAAGCGGGGGGGTCTCAGAGACCCAGTACTTC
CDR3: CATSGSGGVSETQYF

V: TRBV5-8
D: TRBD1
J: TRBJ1-5
DNA: TGTGCCAGCTTACCCGGAACGGGACAGGACAATCAGCCCCAGCATTTT
CDR3: CASLPGTGQDNQPQHF

V: TRBV14
D: NA
J: TRBJ1-1
DNA: TGTGCCAGCAGCCAAGGAGGAGGAGGGAGGGGACTTCGGGAAGCTTTCTTT
CDR3: CASSQGGGGRGLREAFF

V: TRBV2
D: TRBD1
J: TRBJ1-5
DNA: TGTGCCAGCAGCTACAGGGGGGATCAGCCCCAGCATTTT
CDR3: CASSYRGDQPQHF

V: TRBV30
D: TRBD1
J: TRBJ1-2
DNA: TGTGCCTGGAGTATGGGACAGGGTTTGTTTGGCTACACCTTC
CDR3: CAWSMGQGLFGYTF

V: TRBV19
D: NA
J: TRBJ2-3
DNA: TGTGCCAGTAGTATACAGGGAACAATTCGCACAGATACGCAGTATTTT
CDR3: CASSIQGTIRTDTQYF